This T cell receptor (beta chain) was found in a study of shared clonotypes between healthy human individuals. On the study more broadly: The study enrolled two women and three men aged 18 to 49. Overall study results and limits: In four donors, about 5% of naive CD4 clonotypes appeared in common.

TCRdb keeps only in-frame clones here, not all; method: immunoSEQ multiplex PCR. The sample lists around 1.4 million clones, less than 99% occurring once. Naive CD45RA+ and memory CD45RA-negative subsets were split from CD4+ cells. CDR1 is KGHSH, CDR2 LQKENI, per germline. Trimming took 0 bases from V and 2 from J; bases not matched to a gene: 10. The CDR3 length is 18 residues. A word on this clone: Its antigen is not identified.

This TCR derives from a man aged 30 to 45 in good health. Sequenced material: naive CD4+ T cells sorted from blood. Stated subset: CD45RA+ positively selected. The rearrangement joins TRBV18 to TRBJ2-7; 10 bases are shared with TRBD2. The CDR3 DNA sequence: TGTGCCAGCTCACCACCGATTGGGGCTAGCGGGAGTCCCTACGAGCAGTACTTC. As protein: CASSPPIGASGSPYEQYF. Filled out from reference TRBV18 and TRBJ2-7, the complete variable domain reads NAGVMQNPRHLVRRRGQEARLRCSPMKGHSHVYWYRQLPEEGLKFMVYLQKENIIDESGMPKERFSAEFPKEGPSILRIQQVVRGDSAAYFCASSPPIGASGSPYEQYFGPGTRLTVT.